The next 20 T cell receptor beta chains were all read from a single sample in a study. TCRdb reprocessed the 5' RACE reads with MiXCR, giving one entry per CDR3 protein. This sample carries tens of thousands of distinct CDR3 sequences, less than 40% of them seen once, and the ten largest clones take approximately 2.2%. Sequenced material: tumor-infiltrating naive CD4+ T cells sorted from the breast tumor. The subset is: naive CD4+ T cells, CD4+CD45RA+CD25-. These receptors were obtained from a female donor with breast cancer.

This clonotype was recorded at least ten times. The V gene is TRBV7-8, the J gene TRBJ2-1; 9 bases line up with TRBD2. After removal of 1 base from V and 3 bases from J, the junction contained 7 bases not matched to a gene. CDR1 is SGHVS and CDR2 is FQNEAQ in the germline V gene. This CDR3 comprises 17 residues. The DNA for the CDR3 is TGTGCCAGCAGCTTAGGGCCCGGGACTAGCAGCTACAATGAGCAGTTCTTC. Amino acid sequence: CASSLGPGTSSYNEQFF.

The V call is TRBV6-6, the J call TRBJ1-4; a weak D match, TRBD1 (6 bases). The V and J ends lost 7 bases and 8 bases respectively, with 14 bases between them. CDR1 is MNHNY and CDR2 is SVGAGI in the germline V gene (reference sequence). The CDR3 is 13 amino acids. The chain's CDR3 is CASKTGREEKLFF. As DNA, the CDR3 is TGTGCCAGCAAGACAGGCAGGGAGGAAAAACTGTTTTTT.

The CDR3 sequence is CAWRAVHTEAFF. The CDR3 coding sequence is TGTGCCTGGAGGGCGGTACACACTGAAGCTTTCTTT. The chain uses TRBV30 and TRBJ1-1, with no clear D. V lost 3 bases, J lost 3 bases, and 8 bases lay in between. The length of the CDR3 is 12 residues. Germline CDR1 reads GTSNPN; CDR2 reads SVGIG (reference sequence). The whole variable domain, remainder taken from reference TRBV30 and TRBJ1-1, is SQTIHQWPATLVQPVGSPLSLECTVEGTSNPNLYWYRQAAGRGLQLLFYSVGIGQISSEVPQNLSASRPQDRQFILSSKKLLLSDSGFYLCAWRAVHTEAFFGQGTRLTVV.

This clonotype was seen ten or more times. The J gene is TRBJ2-1, the V gene TRBV7-6, with D maybe TRBD1 (5 bases). This CDR3 contains 13 residues. Deletions cut 4 bases from V and 4 bases from J, with 8 bases between. Germline CDR1 SGHVS, CDR2 FNYEAQ. Written as DNA, the CDR3 is TGTGCCAGCAGCTCTCAGGGTTACAATGAGCAGTTCTTC. It codes for CASSSQGYNEQFF. Together with reference TRBV7-6 and TRBJ2-1, the CDR3 gives the full variable domain: GAGVSQSPRYKVTKRGQDVALRCDPISGHVSLYWYRQALGQGPEFLTYFNYEAQQDKSGLPNDRFSAERPEGSISTLTIQRTEQRDSAMYRCASSSQGYNEQFFGPGTRLTVL.

The chain links TRBV5-1 to TRBJ2-1, with 11 bases lining up with TRBD2. J lost 0 bases, V lost 2 bases, and 1 base had no gene match. Germline CDR1 is SGHRS and CDR2 is YFSETQ. The CDR3 is made up of 16 amino acids. The CDR3 loop is CASSFGTSGSYNEQFF. The CDR3 nucleotides are TGCGCCAGCAGCTTCGGGACTAGCGGCTCCTACAATGAGCAGTTCTTC.

This clonotype ranks as medium-sized (0.01 to 0.1%). This chain links TRBV5-1 with TRBJ1-5; D is uncertain. V lost 4 bases and J 2 bases, leaving 7 bases between the germline ends. The CDR3 is 13 amino acids. The germline V gene has CDR1 SGHRS and CDR2 YFSETQ. CDR3 DNA sequence: TGCGCCAGCAGCCGGAACGGCAATCAGCCCCAGCATTTT. This gives the protein CASSRNGNQPQHF.

This clonotype is medium-sized in the sample. The V call is TRBV7-2, the J call TRBJ1-2; D is possibly TRBD1 (5 bases). The CDR3 sequence is 13 residues long. The germline V gene has CDR1 SGHTA and CDR2 FQGNSA. Trimming removed 1 base at V and 8 bases at J, with 11 bases between. The chain's CDR3 is CASSLGGVSGYTF. The CDR3 DNA reads TGTGCCAGCAGCTTAGGGGGCGTTAGCGGCTACACCTTC.

This clonotype was detected once. Likely a read error: the CDR3 ends without its conserved phenylalanine or tryptophan. No DNA is shown, since the ends of the CDR3 on it are uncertain; the CDR3 is the one TCRdb lists. The chain couples TRBV20-1 to TRBJ1-6; TRBD1, as called in the table, went unchecked against the DNA. CDR1 and CDR2 (germline): DFQATT, SNEGSKA (reference sequence). The CDR3 totals 17 residues, both ends included. The CDR3 here is CSARDRVKGQPISPPHS.

This clonotype was counted many times. The V call is TRBV6-6, the J call TRBJ1-5; D is undetermined. The germline CDR1 and CDR2 sequences are MNHNY and SVGAGI (reference sequence). V lost 0 bases and J 0 bases, leaving 6 bases between the germline ends. This CDR3 has 15 residues. The CDR3 sequence is CASSYSAGSNQPQHF. The CDR3 DNA sequence: TGTGCCAGCAGTTACTCGGCTGGTAGCAATCAGCCCCAGCATTTT.

This clonotype was observed a few times. The chain employs TRBV2 and TRBJ2-3, with D tentatively TRBD2 (6 bases). Germline V CDR1 and CDR2: SNHLY, FYNNEI. CDR3 length: 12 amino acids. V dropped 8 bases and J dropped 2 bases, with 8 bases sitting between them. The DNA of the CDR3 is TGTGCCAGCCGCGGGAACACAGATACGCAGTATTTT. Translation gives CASRGNTDTQYF.

CDR3 nucleotide sequence: TGCAGTGCTACGAGCGGCGCTAGCACAGATACGCAGTATTTT. It encodes CSATSGASTDTQYF. This chain connects TRBV20-1 to TRBJ2-3; D might be TRBD2 (5 bases). The CDR3 has 14 residues. V lost 4 bases and J lost 0, with 11 bases in between. Germline V gene data show CDR1 as DFQATT and CDR2 as SNEGSKA (reference sequence).

Details on this clonotype: Possible read error: a much larger clone is one base away. The conserved closing phenylalanine or tryptophan is absent in this CDR3, likely reflecting a read error. The chain carries TRBV5-1 and TRBJ1-1, with D perhaps TRBD1 (6 bases). Germline lookup yields CDR1 SGHRS and CDR2 YFSETQ. The CDR3 is 13 residues long. V was pared by 3 bases and J by 1 base, with 7 bases between. CDR3 DNA sequence: TGCGCCAGCAGCTCGACAGGGAACACTGAAGCTTTCTAT. Translation: CASSSTGNTEAFY.

This chain links TRBV6-5 with TRBJ2-1; 13 nucleotides match TRBD2. The V gene end was trimmed by 7 bases and the J gene end by 1 base; junction bases not matched to a gene: 10. The CDR3 has 18 residues. Germline V CDR1 and CDR2: MNHEY, SVGAGI. CDR3 sequence reads: CASNSGGLAGVSYNEQFF. The CDR3 bases are TGTGCCAGCAATTCCGGTGGACTAGCGGGAGTTTCCTACAATGAGCAGTTCTTC.

This clonotype rates as medium-sized. This chain uses TRBV4-1 with TRBJ2-1; TRBD2 agrees at 10 bases. Germline CDR1 is MGHRA and CDR2 is YSYEKL. J was trimmed by 1 base and V by 2 bases; bases with no gene match: 5. The CDR3 is made up of 17 amino acids. The CDR3 DNA sequence: TGCGCCAGCAGCCAACGACTAGCGGGTATATCCTACAATGAGCAGTTCTTC. Protein product: CASSQRLAGISYNEQFF.

By share, this clonotype ranks as medium-sized. The chain links TRBV6-5 to TRBJ2-3; 9 bases are shared with TRBD2. Germline loops: CDR1 MNHEY, CDR2 SVGAGI. The V gene end was trimmed by 2 bases and the J gene end by 0 bases; junction bases not matched to a gene: 9. This CDR3 has 18 amino acids. CDR3 sequence: CASSYRSTTSGSTDTQYF. The DNA for the CDR3 is TGTGCCAGCAGTTACAGGTCTACGACTAGCGGCAGCACAGATACGCAGTATTTT.

This rearrangement joins TRBV7-3 to TRBJ2-2; D unresolved. The CDR3 loop spans 13 amino acids. Germline V gene data show CDR1 as SGHTA and CDR2 as FQGTGA. The V end lost 6 bases, the J end lost 6 bases, and 11 bases lay between the germline ends. The CDR3 here is CASSRSKSGELFF. DNA of the CDR3: TGTGCCAGCAGTCGATCGAAATCCGGGGAGCTGTTTTTT.

This clonotype was counted many times. The V gene is TRBV5-5, the J gene TRBJ2-7, with 9 positions matching TRBD1. V was clipped by 4 bases and J by 5 bases; unmatched bases: 10. Germline CDR1 reads SGHKS; CDR2 reads YYEKEE (reference sequence). The CDR3 sequence is 15 residues long. CDR3 sequence: CASSMWDRDSDEQYF. The CDR3 nucleotides are TGTGCCAGCAGCATGTGGGACAGGGACTCGGACGAGCAGTACTTC.

This clonotype was counted between two and nine times. This chain links TRBV7-2 with TRBJ1-6; possibly TRBD1 for D (5 bases). CDR3 length equals 18 residues. The germline CDR1 and CDR2 sequences are SGHTA and FQGNSA. Trimming removed 5 bases from V and 0 bases from J, with 17 bases in between. The CDR3 is CASSERKRGSSYNSPLHF. Written as DNA, the CDR3 is TGTGCCAGCAGCGAACGAAAACGGGGGAGCTCCTATAATTCACCCCTCCACTTT.

Details on this clonotype: Because it lacks the conserved phenylalanine or tryptophan at the end, this CDR3 is likely a read error. This chain connects TRBV4-1 to TRBJ1-2; 7 positions agree with TRBD1. The CDR3 length is 16 residues. J lost 7 bases, V lost 1 base, and 12 bases had no gene match. Germline CDR1 MGHRA, CDR2 YSYEKL. CDR3 coding DNA: TGCGCCAGCAGCCAAGGTCTGAGGAGGGGGCAAGGTGGCTACACCCTC. It is translated as CASSQGLRRGQGGYTL.

This clonotype is medium-sized in the sample. CDR3 region: CSASPGLAGHNEQFF. The CDR3 DNA reads as TGCAGTGCTAGCCCCGGGCTAGCGGGACACAATGAGCAGTTCTTC. This rearrangement joins TRBV20-1 to TRBJ2-1, with 9 bases lining up with TRBD2. CDR3 length: 15 residues. The J segment lost 5 bases and the V segment lost 3 bases, leaving 8 bases of the junction unmatched. Germline assignment: CDR1 DFQATT and CDR2 SNEGSKA (reference sequence).